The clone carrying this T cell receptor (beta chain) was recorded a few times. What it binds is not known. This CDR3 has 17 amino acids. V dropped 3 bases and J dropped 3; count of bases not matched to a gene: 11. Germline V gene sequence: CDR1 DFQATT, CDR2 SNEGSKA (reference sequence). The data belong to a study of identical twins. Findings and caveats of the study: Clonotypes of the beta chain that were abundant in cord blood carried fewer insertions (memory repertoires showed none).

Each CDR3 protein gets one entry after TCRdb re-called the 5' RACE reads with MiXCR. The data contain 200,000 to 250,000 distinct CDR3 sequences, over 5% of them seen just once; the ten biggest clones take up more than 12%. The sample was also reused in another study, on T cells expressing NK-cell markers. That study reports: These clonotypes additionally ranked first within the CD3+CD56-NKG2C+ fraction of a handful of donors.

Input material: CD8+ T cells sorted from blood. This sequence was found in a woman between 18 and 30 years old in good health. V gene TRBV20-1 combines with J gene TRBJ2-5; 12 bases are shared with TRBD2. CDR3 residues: CSASPSGGVLFKETQYF. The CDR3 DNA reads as TGCAGTGCTAGCCCTAGCGGGGGGGTGTTATTCAAAGAGACCCAGTACTTC.